The sequence of this T cell receptor beta chain was determined in a study of graft-versus-host responses after intestinal transplantation. About the study: Each recipient received a multivisceral, liver-intestinal, or isolated intestinal graft. Notes on the study in general: Declining HvG levels early post-transplant were linked to peak circulating GvH clone levels. Recipient marrow harbored GvH clones, some of which surfaced first in ileum or blood.

Assay: immunoSEQ multiplex PCR; the TCRdb copy retains only in-frame clones and omits some. The sample shows about 21,000 clones, less than 45% of them seen only once. The study plated about 200,000 CFSE-labeled responders with about 200,000 irradiated, violet-dye-labeled stimulators. Both CD3+CD4+ and CD3+CD8+ responders that were proliferating and CFSE-low underwent sorting after the reaction. Germline V CDR1 and CDR2: MNHEY, SVGAGI. V gave up 0 bases and J gave up 2 bases, with 1 base separating them. The CDR3 is 12 amino acids. This sequence joins TRBV6-5 and TRBJ1-2; D remains ambiguous. The starting material was alloreactive CD8+ T cells from a mixed lymphocyte reaction culture, obtained before intestinal transplant. As for subset: CFSE-low proliferating T cells sorted from approximately 6-day pre-transplant mixed lymphocyte reaction (GvH or HvG direction). The receptor was isolated from a human patient who received an intestinal transplant. In DNA, the CDR3 is TGTGCCAGCAGTTACTCAAACTATGGCTACACCTTC. This gives the protein CASSYSNYGYTF.